One sample yielded the 12 T cell receptor beta chains listed below, sequenced in a study of blood T cell repertoires in COVID-19. The table came from immunoSEQ multiplex PCR; TCRdb's copy has only in-frame clones and leaves some out. Altogether about 79,000 clones are present, around 89% being singletons, with the ten largest covering approximately 15%. Sequenced material: peripheral blood. The receptors shown here come from a man in his 70s with active or convalescent COVID-19.

This sequence joins TRBV6-1 and TRBJ1-3; tentatively, D is TRBD1 (6 bases). The V gene's germline CDR1 is MNHNS and CDR2 SASEGT. Trimming cost V 1 base and J 4 bases, with 11 bases left between them. CDR3 length: 15 residues. The CDR3, as DNA: TGTGCCAGCAGTGAAGTTACAGGGAGCGGAAACACCATATATTTT. As protein: CASSEVTGSGNTIYF.

The V gene is TRBV6-5, the J gene TRBJ2-7, with a possible D match to TRBD2 (6 bases). CDR1 MNHEY and CDR2 SVGAGI come from the germline V gene. CDR3 length: 15 residues. The V gene lost 6 bases and the J gene lost 2 bases, with 17 bases spanning the gap. The CDR3 loop is CASRRPGLSTYEQYF. CDR3 DNA: TGTGCCAGCAGGCGTCCGGGACTGAGTACCTACGAGCAGTACTTC.

V usage is TRBV6-5 and J usage is TRBJ1-4, with D possibly matching TRBD1 (5 bases). There are 13 residues in the CDR3. Germline assignment: CDR1 MNHEY and CDR2 SVGAGI. Deletions cut 5 bases from V and 6 bases from J, with 10 bases between. The CDR3 region has the DNA TGTGCCAGCAGTCCCCAGGGTTATGAAAAACTGTTTTTT. Translated: CASSPQGYEKLFF.

In DNA, the CDR3 is TGTGCCAGCAGCCCAGGGGGGTTTAACTATGGCTACACCTTC. Translating gives CASSPGGFNYGYTF. The chain recombines TRBV4-2 with TRBJ1-2; 7 bases are a match to TRBD1. The germline V gene has CDR1 LGHNA and CDR2 YNFKEQ. The junction had 3 bases not matched to a gene; V was cut back by 4 bases and J by 1 base. The CDR3 has 14 residues.

The V gene is TRBV27, the J gene TRBJ2-7; TRBD2 agrees at 12 bases. Trimming cost V 3 bases and J 2 bases; bases outside gene matches: 2. The CDR3 runs to 15 residues. Germline values: CDR1 MNHEY, CDR2 SMNVEV (reference sequence). This CDR3 is CASSLTSGSTYEQYF. CDR3 sequence (DNA): TGTGCCAGCAGTTTGACTAGCGGGAGTACCTACGAGCAGTACTTC.

The chain carries TRBV7-9 and TRBJ2-7; D ambiguous. CDR3 length: 13 residues. The germline gives CDR1 SEHNR, CDR2 FQNEAQ (reference sequence). Trimming cost V 2 bases and J 5 bases, with 10 bases left between them. The CDR3 DNA reads TGTGCCAGCAGCTTATCCCCCAGGAACGAGCAGTACTTC. Protein: CASSLSPRNEQYF.

The chain joins TRBV28 to TRBJ1-2; D gene ambiguous. This CDR3 spans 12 amino acids. From germline, CDR1 is MDHEN and CDR2 SYDVKM. Trimming removed 3 bases at V and 8 bases at J, with 10 bases between. DNA for the CDR3: TGTGCCAGCAGTTTCCAGGCGGGAGGCTACACCTTC. Translation: CASSFQAGGYTF.

V and J are TRBV10-2 and TRBJ1-5, with 9 nucleotides matching TRBD1. The CDR3 is made up of 15 amino acids. V lost 6 bases, J lost 8 bases, and 11 bases stayed unmatched. Germline CDR1 reads WSHSY; CDR2 reads SAAADI. The CDR3 DNA reads as TGCGCCAGCAGCCTACAGGGGGCGGACGGAGAGCCCCAGCATTTT. Protein: CASSLQGADGEPQHF.

This chain uses TRBV3-1 (or the pseudogene TRBV3-2) with TRBJ2-7; 7 nucleotides line up with TRBD2. The CDR3 runs 15 residues. Germline trimming cut 1 base from V and 1 base from J; bases unmatched to any gene: 4. Per germline, CDR1 LGHDT and CDR2 YNNKEL (reference sequence). The DNA for the CDR3 is TGTGCCAGCAGCCAAGTAGCGGGCGGATCCTACGAGCAGTACTTC. This codes for CASSQVAGGSYEQYF.

The chain joins TRBV5-1 to TRBJ2-7; 14 nucleotides agree with TRBD2. The junction had 1 base not matched to a gene; V was cut back by 5 bases and J by 3 bases. In germline, CDR1 is SGHRS, CDR2 YFSETQ. The CDR3 is made up of 14 amino acids. Here the CDR3 reads CASRGLAGVYEQYF. The CDR3 bases are TGCGCCAGCAGGGGACTAGCGGGAGTCTACGAGCAGTACTTC.

The genes are TRBV5-1 and TRBJ2-7; no reliable D call. The CDR3 runs to 14 residues. Trimming removed 0 bases at V and 0 bases at J, with 7 bases between. Per germline, CDR1 SGHRS and CDR2 YFSETQ. This CDR3 is CASSLDRSSYEQYF. Here the CDR3 DNA reads TGCGCCAGCAGCTTGGACAGAAGCTCCTACGAGCAGTACTTC.

This clone was detected only a few times. The rearrangement links TRBV25-1 to TRBJ2-7, with D possibly matching TRBD1 (6 bases). Trimming removed 6 bases at V and 5 bases at J, with 17 bases between. Germline CDR1 and CDR2: MGHDK and SYGVNS. This CDR3 is built from 14 residues. In nucleotides, the CDR3 is TGTGCCAGCAGGGACAGCACTCCACGGGACGAGCAGTACTTC. Translated, it gives CASRDSTPRDEQYF.